These 15 T cell receptor beta chains share one sample of origin, sequenced in a study of blood T cell repertoires in COVID-19. The protocol was immunoSEQ multiplex PCR, while the TCRdb copy is restricted to in-frame clones and leaves out a portion. The sample lists 150,000 to 200,000 clones, approximately 80% occurring once. The sample was peripheral blood. These receptors were collected from a woman aged 45-59 years with active or convalescent COVID-19.

Details on this clone: The sample holds other DNA sequences that translate to the same CDR3. The V gene is TRBV19, the J gene TRBJ2-1; no clear D. CDR3 size: 11 residues. Looked up from germline, CDR1 is LNHDA and CDR2 is SQIVND (reference sequence). V was trimmed by 3 bases and J by 7 bases, leaving 4 bases between them. The CDR3 is CASSMRNEQFF. The DNA of the CDR3 is TGTGCCAGTAGTATGAGGAATGAGCAGTTCTTC.

This chain connects TRBV5-5 to TRBJ1-5; a possible D gene is TRBD1 (6 bases). The germline V gene has CDR1 SGHKS and CDR2 YYEKEE (reference sequence). The CDR3 runs 15 residues. Deletions cut 2 bases from V and 4 bases from J, with 13 bases between. In DNA, the CDR3 is TGTGCCAGCAGCTTTTCAACAGGGCCTAATCAGCCCCAGCATTTT. Amino acids: CASSFSTGPNQPQHF.

The rearrangement joins TRBV28 to TRBJ1-1; D is possibly TRBD1 (6 bases). V was trimmed by 1 base and J by 6 bases, leaving 24 bases between them. The CDR3 spans 18 residues. Germline V gene sequence: CDR1 MDHEN, CDR2 SYDVKM. The CDR3 spells CASSLYLVTRSRGAEAFF. For the CDR3, the DNA is TGTGCCAGCAGTTTATACCTGGTTACAAGATCCAGGGGCGCTGAAGCTTTCTTT.

The CDR3 sequence: CASSSTIAGRETQYF. The CDR3 bases are TGTGCCAGCAGCTCCACCATCGCAGGAAGGGAGACCCAGTACTTC. J is TRBJ2-5 and V is TRBV11-1; D is unresolved. The CDR3 extends over 15 amino acids. Germline CDR1 is SGHAT and CDR2 is FQDESV (reference sequence). V lost 4 bases to trimming and J lost 5 bases, with 17 bases between them.

The gene calls are TRBV13 and TRBJ1-1; 9 bases are shared with TRBD1. V lost 5 bases and J lost 1; bases outside the gene matches: 5. CDR3 length: 15 amino acids. Germline CDR1 is PRHDT and CDR2 is FYEKMQ (reference sequence). The CDR3 spells CASSRDRVGNTEAFF. CDR3 nucleotide sequence: TGTGCCAGCAGCCGGGACAGGGTGGGGAACACTGAAGCTTTCTTT.

The chain has TRBV4-3 and TRBJ2-5; D is perhaps TRBD1 (6 bases). CDR1 and CDR2 from the germline V gene are LGHNA and YSLEER. The germline V and J ends were trimmed by 3 bases and 6 bases, with 17 bases remaining between them. The CDR3 has 15 amino acids. The CDR3: CASSQQQGQSQTQYF. CDR3 in DNA: TGCGCCAGCAGCCAGCAACAAGGACAGAGTCAGACCCAGTACTTC.

Only a few counts were recorded for this clone. V gene TRBV2 combines with J gene TRBJ1-2; 7 positions match TRBD1. This CDR3 has 14 residues. With V trimmed by 7 bases and J by 2 bases, 7 bases remained unmatched. Germline V gene data show CDR1 as SNHLY and CDR2 as FYNNEI. The CDR3 bases are TGTGCCAGCACCTGGGGACAGAGGAACTATGGCTACACCTTC. It codes for CASTWGQRNYGYTF.

The chain combines TRBV19 with TRBJ2-2; D is possibly TRBD1 (5 bases). Germline V gene data show CDR1 as LNHDA and CDR2 as SQIVND (reference sequence). Trimming pared 2 bases from V and 0 bases from J, leaving 7 bases between. The length of the CDR3 is 15 residues. The CDR3 loop reads CASSIQGSNTGELFF. CDR3 in DNA: TGTGCCAGTAGTATACAGGGTTCGAACACCGGGGAGCTGTTTTTT.

The chain combines TRBV18 with TRBJ2-1, with 9 bases lining up with TRBD1. J was trimmed by 8 bases and V by 0 bases; bases with no gene match: 5. The germline gives CDR1 KGHSH, CDR2 LQKENI. The CDR3 covers 15 residues. The CDR3, as DNA: TGTGCCAGCTCACCACCCGGGACAGGGTACCATGAGCAGTTCTTC. This codes for CASSPPGTGYHEQFF.

The chain is built from TRBV19 and TRBJ1-5; 8 nucleotides line up with TRBD1. Germline CDR1 and CDR2: LNHDA and SQIVND (reference sequence). After removal of 5 bases from V and 3 bases from J, the junction contained 12 bases not matched to a gene. This CDR3 is 17 amino acids long. The chain's CDR3 is CASSPIGLTGVNQPQHF. The CDR3 DNA is TGTGCCAGTAGTCCTATAGGCTTGACAGGGGTCAATCAGCCCCAGCATTTT.

The chain carries TRBV5-1 and TRBJ2-1, with D tentatively TRBD2 (5 bases). Trimming shortened V by 6 bases and J by 4 bases, and 14 bases separated the two germline ends. Per germline, CDR1 SGHRS and CDR2 YFSETQ. The CDR3 extends over 14 amino acids. The CDR3 reads CASTQGGGYNEQFF. CDR3 DNA sequence: TGCGCCAGCACCCAAGGTGGAGGTTACAATGAGCAGTTCTTC.

This clone was recorded only once. This chain joins TRBV2 and TRBJ2-5; D not certain. V lost 11 bases and J lost 5, with 12 bases in between. The CDR3 spans 11 residues. Germline CDR1 reads SNHLY; CDR2 reads FYNNEI. The CDR3 is CARGPAETQYF. In DNA, the CDR3 is TGTGCCCGCGGCCCGGCGGAGACCCAGTACTTC.

The chain joins TRBV24-1 to TRBJ1-1; D is unclear. This CDR3 comprises 13 residues. The V end was cut by 4 bases, the J end by 4 bases, with 9 bases between. Germline loops: CDR1 KGHDR, CDR2 SFDVKD. CDR3 DNA: TGTGCCACCAGTGAGGGAGCGGGCACTGAAGCTTTCTTT. This sequence encodes CATSEGAGTEAFF.

As to this clone: A much larger clone differs from this one at a single base, so this may be a read error. Other DNA sequences within the sample encode an identical CDR3. The chain joins TRBV5-6 to TRBJ2-7, with 7 bases lining up with TRBD1. Germline CDR1 reads SGHDT; CDR2 reads YYEEEE. The junction had 4 bases not matched to a gene; V was cut back by 4 bases and J by 3 bases. CDR3 length equals 13 residues. In DNA form, the CDR3 reads TGTGCCAGCAGCCCGACAGGGCGCTACGAGCAGTACTTC. As protein: CASSPTGRYEQYF. Complete variable domain (other parts from reference TRBV5-6 and TRBJ2-7): DAGVTQSPTHLIKTRGQQVTLRCSPKSGHDTVSWYQQALGQGPQFIFQYYEEEERQRGNFPDRFSGHQFPNYSSELNVNALLLGDSALYLCASSPTGRYEQYFGPGTRLTVT.

This clone has only one observation. V usage is TRBV19 and J usage is TRBJ1-4, with 8 bases that match TRBD1. From germline, CDR1 is LNHDA and CDR2 SQIVND (reference sequence). The CDR3 sequence is 15 residues long. V lost 5 bases and J lost 8; bases outside the gene matches: 10. The DNA of the CDR3 is TGTGCCAGTAGTCGGGCAGGGGGCGGGGAAGAAAAACTGTTTTTT. This codes for CASSRAGGGEEKLFF.